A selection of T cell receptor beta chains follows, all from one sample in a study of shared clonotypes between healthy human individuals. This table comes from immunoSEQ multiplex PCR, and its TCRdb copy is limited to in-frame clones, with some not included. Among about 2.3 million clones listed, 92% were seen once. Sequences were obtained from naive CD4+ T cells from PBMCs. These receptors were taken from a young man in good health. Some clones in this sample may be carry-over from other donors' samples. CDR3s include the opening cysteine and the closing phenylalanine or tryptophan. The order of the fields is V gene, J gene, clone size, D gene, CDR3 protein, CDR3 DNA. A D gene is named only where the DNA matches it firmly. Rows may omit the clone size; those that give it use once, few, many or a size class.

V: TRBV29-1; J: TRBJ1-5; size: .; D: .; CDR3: CSVDWGRIEGNQPQHF; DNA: TGCAGCGTTGATTGGGGCAGGATAGAGGGCAATCAGCCCCAGCATTTT
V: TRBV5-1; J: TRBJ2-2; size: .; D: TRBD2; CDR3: CASSLGLAGVVVTGELFF; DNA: TGCGCCAGCAGCTTAGGACTAGCGGGAGTCGTTGTCACCGGGGAGCTGTTTTTT
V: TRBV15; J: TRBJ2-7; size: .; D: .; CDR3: CATSSRGPYEQYF; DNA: TGTGCCACCAGCAGCCGAGGCCCCTACGAGCAGTACTTC
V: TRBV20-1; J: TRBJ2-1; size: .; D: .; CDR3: CSAIGNEQFF; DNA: TGCAGTGCTATCGGGAATGAGCAGTTCTTC
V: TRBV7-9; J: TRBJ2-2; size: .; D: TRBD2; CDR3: CASSLLAGSTGELFF; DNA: TGTGCCAGCAGCTTACTAGCGGGAAGCACCGGGGAGCTGTTTTTT
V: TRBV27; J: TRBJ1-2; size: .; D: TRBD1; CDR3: CASSLDRGFGYTF; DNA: TGTGCCAGCAGTTTAGACAGGGGGTTTGGCTACACCTTC
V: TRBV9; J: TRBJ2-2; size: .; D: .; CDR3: CASSLRQTGELFF; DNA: TGTGCCAGCAGCTTGCGACAGACCGGGGAGCTGTTTTTT
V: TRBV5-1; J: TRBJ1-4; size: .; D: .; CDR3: CASSLAWGWQETNEKLFF; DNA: TGCGCCAGCAGCTTGGCATGGGGTTGGCAGGAGACTAATGAAAAACTGTTTTTT
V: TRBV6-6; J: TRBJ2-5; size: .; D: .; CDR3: CASSYDQTQYF; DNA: TGTGCCAGCAGTTACGATCAGACCCAGTACTTC
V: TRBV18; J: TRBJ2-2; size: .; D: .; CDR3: CASSPMIGRTNTGELFF; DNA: TGTGCCAGCTCACCCATGATTGGCAGGACGAACACCGGGGAGCTGTTTTTT
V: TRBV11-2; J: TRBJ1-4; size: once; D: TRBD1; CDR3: CASSLVRGVGTGSKKLFF; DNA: TGTGCCAGCAGCTTAGTGAGGGGTGTGGGGACAGGGTCGAAAAAACTGTTTTTT
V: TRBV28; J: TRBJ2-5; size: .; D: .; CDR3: CASSRPPPGHRGEETQYF; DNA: TGTGCCAGCAGTCGTCCGCCGCCCGGACACCGGGGAGAAGAGACCCAGTACTTC
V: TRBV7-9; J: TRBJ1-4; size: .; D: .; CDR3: CASSFEGGLVEKLFF; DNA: TGTGCCAGCAGCTTCGAAGGGGGGCTAGTGGAAAAACTGTTTTTT
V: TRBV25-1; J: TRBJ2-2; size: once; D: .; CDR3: CASSETWGLSTGELFF; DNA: TGTGCCAGCAGTGAAACTTGGGGGCTGAGCACCGGGGAGCTGTTTTTT
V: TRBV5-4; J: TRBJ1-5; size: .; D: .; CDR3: CASSHDPGSNQPQHF; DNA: TGTGCCAGCAGCCATGACCCCGGGAGTAATCAGCCCCAGCATTTT
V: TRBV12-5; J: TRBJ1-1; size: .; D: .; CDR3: CASGLVGEGIRTEAFF; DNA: TGTGCTAGTGGTTTGGTAGGGGAGGGGATTCGGACTGAAGCTTTCTTT
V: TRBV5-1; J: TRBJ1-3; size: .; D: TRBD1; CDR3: CASSLNSGTAGNTIYF; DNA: TGCGCCAGCAGCTTGAATTCGGGGACAGCTGGAAACACCATATATTTT
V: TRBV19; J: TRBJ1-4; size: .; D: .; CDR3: CASRARQDHGKLFF; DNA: TGTGCCAGTAGAGCCCGACAGGACCACGGGAAACTGTTTTTT
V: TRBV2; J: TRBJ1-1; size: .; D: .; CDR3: CASSLGGDGAEAFF; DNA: TGTGCCAGCAGTCTAGGGGGGGATGGCGCTGAAGCTTTCTTT
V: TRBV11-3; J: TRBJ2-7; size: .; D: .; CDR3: CASSLGVQGGYEQYF; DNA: TGTGCCAGCAGCTTAGGAGTACAGGGAGGCTACGAGCAGTACTTC
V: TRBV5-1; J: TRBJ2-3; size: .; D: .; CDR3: CASSFPEPTDTQYF; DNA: TGCGCCAGCAGCTTCCCGGAGCCCACAGATACGCAGTATTTT
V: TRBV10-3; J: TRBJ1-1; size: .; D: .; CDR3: CAIRGTSNTEAFF; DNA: TGTGCCATCAGGGGGACAAGCAACACTGAAGCTTTCTTT
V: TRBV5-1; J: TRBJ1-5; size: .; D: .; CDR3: CASSFDGFNQPQHF; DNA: TGCGCCAGCAGCTTTGATGGATTCAATCAGCCCCAGCATTTT
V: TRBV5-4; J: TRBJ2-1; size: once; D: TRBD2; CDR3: CASSPAGASYNEQFF; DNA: TGTGCCAGCAGCCCAGCGGGGGCCTCCTACAATGAGCAGTTCTTC
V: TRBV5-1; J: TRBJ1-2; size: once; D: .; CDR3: CASSLSGRSDSGYTF; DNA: TGCGCCAGCAGCTTAAGCGGTCGATCGGACAGTGGCTACACCTTC
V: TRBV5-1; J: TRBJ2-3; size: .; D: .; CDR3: CASSLLDSRTDTQYF; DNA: TGCGCCAGCAGCTTGCTAGACAGCCGCACAGATACGCAGTATTTT
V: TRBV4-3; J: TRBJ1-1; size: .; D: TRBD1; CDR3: CASSQVPRDSLPGTEAFF; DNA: TGCGCCAGCAGCCAGGTCCCCCGGGACAGCCTTCCGGGGACTGAAGCTTTCTTT
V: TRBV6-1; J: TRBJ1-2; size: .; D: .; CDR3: CASRGIMIRNYGYTF; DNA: TGTGCCAGCAGGGGGATAATGATTAGAAACTATGGCTACACCTTC
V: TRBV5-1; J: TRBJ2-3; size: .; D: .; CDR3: CASSLGHISTDTQYF; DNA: TGCGCCAGCAGCTTGGGACACATTAGCACAGATACGCAGTATTTT
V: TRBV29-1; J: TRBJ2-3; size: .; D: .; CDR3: CSVEEGWFSGYRRADTQYF; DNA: TGCAGCGTTGAAGAGGGTTGGTTTTCGGGGTACCGCCGTGCAGATACGCAGTATTTT
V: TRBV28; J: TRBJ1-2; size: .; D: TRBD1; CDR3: CASSTGQGAHGYTF; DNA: TGTGCCAGCAGCACCGGACAGGGGGCCCATGGCTACACCTTC
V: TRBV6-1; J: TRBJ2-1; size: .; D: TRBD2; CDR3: CASSEVGGQILAGPYNEQFF; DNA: TGTGCCAGCAGTGAAGTGGGGGGTCAGATACTAGCGGGACCCTACAATGAGCAGTTCTTC
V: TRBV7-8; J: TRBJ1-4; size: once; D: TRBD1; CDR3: CASSLERQGGGEKLFF; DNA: TGTGCCAGCAGCTTAGAGCGGCAGGGGGGGGGAGAAAAACTGTTTTTT
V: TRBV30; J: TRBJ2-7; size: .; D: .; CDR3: CAWSQGYGGGLYEQYF; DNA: TGTGCCTGGAGCCAAGGGTATGGCGGAGGGCTCTACGAGCAGTACTTC
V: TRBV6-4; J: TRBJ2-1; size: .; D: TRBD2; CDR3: CASSDSSLAGNNEQFF; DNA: TGTGCCAGCAGTGACTCAAGCCTAGCGGGAAACAATGAGCAGTTCTTC
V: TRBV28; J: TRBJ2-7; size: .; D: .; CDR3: CASSLQGYEQYF; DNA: TGTGCCAGCAGTTTACAGGGATACGAGCAGTACTTC
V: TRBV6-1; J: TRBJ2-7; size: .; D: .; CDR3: CASSEARASSYEQYF; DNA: TGTGCCAGCAGTGAAGCGCGGGCCAGCTCCTACGAGCAGTACTTC
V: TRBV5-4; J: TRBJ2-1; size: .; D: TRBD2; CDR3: CASSSDSGSLDNEQFF; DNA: TGTGCCAGCAGCTCCGATAGCGGGAGCTTGGACAATGAGCAGTTCTTC
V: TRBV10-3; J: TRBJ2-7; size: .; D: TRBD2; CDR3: CAISVAGVSGEQYF; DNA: TGTGCCATCAGCGTAGCGGGAGTGAGCGGCGAGCAGTACTTC
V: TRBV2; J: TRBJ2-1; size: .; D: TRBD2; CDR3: CASSYSGSGGNEQFF; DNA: TGTGCCAGCAGCTATAGCGGGAGTGGTGGCAATGAGCAGTTCTTC
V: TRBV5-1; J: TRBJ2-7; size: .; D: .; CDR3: CASGPGSSYEQYF; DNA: TGCGCCAGCGGCCCAGGGAGCTCCTACGAGCAGTACTTC
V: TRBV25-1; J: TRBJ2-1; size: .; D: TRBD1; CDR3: CASGGAGQGKHEQFF; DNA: TGTGCCAGCGGGGGAGCGGGACAGGGTAAACATGAGCAGTTCTTC
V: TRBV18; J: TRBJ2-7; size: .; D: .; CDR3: CASSPLSNEQYF; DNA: TGTGCCAGCTCACCACTAAGCAACGAGCAGTACTTC
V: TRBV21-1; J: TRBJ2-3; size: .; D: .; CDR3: CASSTRTDTQYF; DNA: TGTGCCAGCAGCACCCGTACAGATACGCAGTATTTT
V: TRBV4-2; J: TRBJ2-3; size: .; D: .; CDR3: CASSQPSRSDTQYF; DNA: TGTGCCAGCAGCCAACCTAGTAGGTCAGATACGCAGTATTTT
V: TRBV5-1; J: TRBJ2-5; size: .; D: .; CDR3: CASSEITTETQYF; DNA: TGCGCCAGCAGCGAGATCACTACAGAGACCCAGTACTTC
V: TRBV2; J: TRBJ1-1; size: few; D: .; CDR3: CASNGASTEAFF; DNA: TGTGCCAGCAATGGGGCTAGCACTGAAGCTTTCTTT
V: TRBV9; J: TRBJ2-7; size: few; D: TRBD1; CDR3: CASSSGQGGYEQYF; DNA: TGTGCCAGCAGCTCAGGACAGGGGGGCTACGAGCAGTACTTC
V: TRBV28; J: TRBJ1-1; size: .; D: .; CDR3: CASSPGGIPEAFF; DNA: TGTGCCAGCAGCCCCGGAGGAATTCCTGAAGCTTTCTTT
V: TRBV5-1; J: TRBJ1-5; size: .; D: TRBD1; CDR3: CASSPDRGGQPQHF; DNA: TGCGCCAGCAGCCCGGACAGGGGCGGTCAGCCCCAGCATTTT